This T cell receptor beta chain was documented in a study of identical twins. Study-wide results and limits: The more abundant beta clonotypes in cord blood had fewer insertions, and memory repertoires did not show this. The study found that models underestimated out-of-frame TCR alpha sharing in monozygotic twins. Cross-sectional statistics, not tracking of the same donors, supported the conclusions.

Template switching, a step in the protocol, added a universal primer site, and cDNA carried unique molecular identifiers. TCRdb reanalysed the 5' RACE reads using MiXCR and keeps one entry per CDR3 protein. Of some 900,000 distinct CDR3 sequences in the sample, around 12% were seen once. This clonotype was counted between two and nine times. What it recognizes is unknown. V shed 0 bases and J 7 bases; nucleotides not matched to a gene: 11. The germline gives CDR1 SGDLS, CDR2 YYNGEE. This CDR3 has 16 residues. These data also featured in a second study, about yellow fever vaccine responses in identical twins.

Input material: PBMCs. The V and J genes are TRBV9 and TRBJ2-7; TRBD2 matches 9 bases. The sequence was collected from a woman under 30 in good health. The CDR3 DNA reads TGTGCCAGCAGCGTAGGGCTAGCGGGAAGGTCGGGTGAGCAGTACTTC. The encoded protein is CASSVGLAGRSGEQYF.